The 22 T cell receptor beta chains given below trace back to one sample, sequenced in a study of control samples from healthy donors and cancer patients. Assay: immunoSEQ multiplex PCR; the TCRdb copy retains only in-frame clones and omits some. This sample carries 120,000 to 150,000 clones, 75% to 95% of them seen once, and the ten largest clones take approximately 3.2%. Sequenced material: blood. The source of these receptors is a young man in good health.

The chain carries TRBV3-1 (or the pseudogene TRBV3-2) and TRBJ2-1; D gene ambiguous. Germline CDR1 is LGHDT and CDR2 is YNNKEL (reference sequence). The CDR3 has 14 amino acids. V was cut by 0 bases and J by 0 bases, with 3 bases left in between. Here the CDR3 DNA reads TGTGCCAGCAGCCAAGATCTCTCCTACAATGAGCAGTTCTTC. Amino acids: CASSQDLSYNEQFF.

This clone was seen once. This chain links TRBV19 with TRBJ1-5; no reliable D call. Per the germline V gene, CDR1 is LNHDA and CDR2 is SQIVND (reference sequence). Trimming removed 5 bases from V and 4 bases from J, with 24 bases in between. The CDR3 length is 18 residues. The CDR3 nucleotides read TGTGCCAGTAGTTTCCCGGGAGTCCCAGTTTTTGGGAATCAGCCCCAGCATTTT. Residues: CASSFPGVPVFGNQPQHF.

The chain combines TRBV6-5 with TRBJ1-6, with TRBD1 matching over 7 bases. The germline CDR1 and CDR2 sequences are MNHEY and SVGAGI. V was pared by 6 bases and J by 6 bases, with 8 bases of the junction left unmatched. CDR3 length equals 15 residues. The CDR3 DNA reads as TGTGCCAGCAGCCTTACCGGGACAGCTAATTCACCCCTCCACTTT. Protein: CASSLTGTANSPLHF.

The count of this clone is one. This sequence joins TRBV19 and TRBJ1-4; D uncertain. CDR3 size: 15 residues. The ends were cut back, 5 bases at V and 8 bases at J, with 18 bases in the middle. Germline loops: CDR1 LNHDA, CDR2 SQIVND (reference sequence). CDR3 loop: CASSSGVPPGEKLFF. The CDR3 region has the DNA TGTGCCAGTAGTTCCGGGGTACCTCCGGGGGAAAAACTGTTTTTT.

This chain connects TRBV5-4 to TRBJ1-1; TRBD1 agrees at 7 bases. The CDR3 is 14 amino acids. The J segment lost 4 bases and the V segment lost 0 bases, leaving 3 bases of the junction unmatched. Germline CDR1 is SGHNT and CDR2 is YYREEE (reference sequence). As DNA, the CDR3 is TGTGCCAGCAGCTTGGTCCCAGGGGGCACTGAAGCTTTCTTT. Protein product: CASSLVPGGTEAFF.

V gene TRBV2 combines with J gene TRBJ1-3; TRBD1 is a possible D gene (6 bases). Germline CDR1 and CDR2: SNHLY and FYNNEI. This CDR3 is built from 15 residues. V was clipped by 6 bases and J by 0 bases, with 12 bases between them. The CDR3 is CASSLDRNSGNTIYF. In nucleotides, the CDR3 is TGTGCCAGCAGCTTAGACAGGAACTCTGGAAACACCATATATTTT.

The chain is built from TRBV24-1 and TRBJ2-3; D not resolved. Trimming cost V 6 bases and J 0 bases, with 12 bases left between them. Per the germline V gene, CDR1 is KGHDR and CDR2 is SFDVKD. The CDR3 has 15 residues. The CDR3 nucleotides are TGTGCCACCAGTCCCGCGAAGCCTAGCACAGATACGCAGTATTTT. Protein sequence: CATSPAKPSTDTQYF.

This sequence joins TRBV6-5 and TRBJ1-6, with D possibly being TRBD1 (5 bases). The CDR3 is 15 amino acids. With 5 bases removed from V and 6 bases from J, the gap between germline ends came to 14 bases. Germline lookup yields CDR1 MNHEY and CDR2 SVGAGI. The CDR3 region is CASSQRDGINSPLHF. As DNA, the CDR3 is TGTGCCAGCAGTCAGAGGGACGGTATTAATTCACCCCTCCACTTT.

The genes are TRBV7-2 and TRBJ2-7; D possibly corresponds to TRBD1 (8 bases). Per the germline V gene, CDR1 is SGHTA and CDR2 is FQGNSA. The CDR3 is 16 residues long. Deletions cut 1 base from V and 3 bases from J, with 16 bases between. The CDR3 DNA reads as TGTGCCAGCAGCTTAGACCCTTACAGGGGGGGCTACGAGCAGTACTTC. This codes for CASSLDPYRGGYEQYF.

CDR3 in amino acids: CASSLGPGIGQPQHF. The CDR3 DNA reads TGTGCCAGCAGTTTAGGGCCAGGGATAGGTCAGCCCCAGCATTTT. The chain is built from TRBV27 and TRBJ1-5; a possible D gene is TRBD1 (5 bases). CDR1 is MNHEY, CDR2 SMNVEV, per germline (reference sequence). The CDR3 extends over 15 amino acids. The V gene lost 2 bases and the J gene lost 6 bases, with 14 bases spanning the gap.

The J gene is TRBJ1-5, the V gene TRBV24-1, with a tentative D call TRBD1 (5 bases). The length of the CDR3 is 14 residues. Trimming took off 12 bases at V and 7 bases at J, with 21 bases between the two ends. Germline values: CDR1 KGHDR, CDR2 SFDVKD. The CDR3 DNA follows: TGTGCCGCAGTCACGGACCAGGGCGGGCAGCCCCAGCATTTT. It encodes CAAVTDQGGQPQHF.

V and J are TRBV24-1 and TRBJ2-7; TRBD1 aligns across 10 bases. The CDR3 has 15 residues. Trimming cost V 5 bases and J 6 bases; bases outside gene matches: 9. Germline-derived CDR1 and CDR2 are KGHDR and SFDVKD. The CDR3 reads CATSVNSGQGIEQYF. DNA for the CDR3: TGTGCCACCAGTGTTAATTCGGGACAGGGGATCGAGCAGTACTTC.

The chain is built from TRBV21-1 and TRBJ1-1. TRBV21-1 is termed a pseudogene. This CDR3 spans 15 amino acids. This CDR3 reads CASSQIQGRDTEAFF. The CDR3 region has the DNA TGTGCCAGCAGCCAAATACAGGGGAGGGACACTGAAGCTTTCTTT.

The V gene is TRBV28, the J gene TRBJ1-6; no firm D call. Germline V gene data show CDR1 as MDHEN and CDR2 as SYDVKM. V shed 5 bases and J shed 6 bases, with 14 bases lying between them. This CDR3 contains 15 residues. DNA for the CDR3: TGTGCCAGCAGTCCCACAACAGCTACTAATTCACCCCTCCACTTT. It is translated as CASSPTTATNSPLHF. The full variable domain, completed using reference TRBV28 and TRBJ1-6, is DVKVTQSSRYLVKRTGEKVFLECVQDMDHENMFWYRQDPGLGLRLIYFSYDVKMKEKGDIPEGYSVSREKKERFSLILESASTNQTSMYLCASSPTTATNSPLHFGNGTRLTVT.

The CDR3 DNA follows: TGTGCCAGCAGTTCATCAGGGAGAATTAGCACAGATACGCAGTATTTT. Its protein product is CASSSSGRISTDTQYF. J is TRBJ2-3 and V is TRBV28; D possibly uses TRBD1 or TRBD2 (5 bases each). The CDR3 consists of 16 residues. From germline, CDR1 is MDHEN and CDR2 SYDVKM. V was shortened by 4 bases and J by 0 bases, with 14 bases between the two germline ends. Full variable domain (remainder filled in from reference TRBV28 and TRBJ2-3): DVKVTQSSRYLVKRTGEKVFLECVQDMDHENMFWYRQDPGLGLRLIYFSYDVKMKEKGDIPEGYSVSREKKERFSLILESASTNQTSMYLCASSSSGRISTDTQYFGPGTRLTVL.

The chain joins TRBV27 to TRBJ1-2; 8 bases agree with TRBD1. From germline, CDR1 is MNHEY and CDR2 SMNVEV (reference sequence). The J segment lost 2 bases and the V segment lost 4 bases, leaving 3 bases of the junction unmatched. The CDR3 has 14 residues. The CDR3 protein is CASSSGDRNYGYTF. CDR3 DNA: TGTGCCAGCAGTTCCGGGGACAGGAACTATGGCTACACCTTC.

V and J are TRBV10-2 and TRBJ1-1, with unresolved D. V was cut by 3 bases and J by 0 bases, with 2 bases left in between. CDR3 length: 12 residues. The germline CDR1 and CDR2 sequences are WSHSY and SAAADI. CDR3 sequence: CASSDVNTEAFF. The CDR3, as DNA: TGCGCCAGCAGTGATGTGAACACTGAAGCTTTCTTT.

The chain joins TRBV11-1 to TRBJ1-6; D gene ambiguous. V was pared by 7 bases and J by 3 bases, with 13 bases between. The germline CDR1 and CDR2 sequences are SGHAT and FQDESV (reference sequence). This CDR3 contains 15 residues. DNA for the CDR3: TGTGCCAGCACCAGAGGTGCCGTCTATAATTCACCCCTCCACTTT. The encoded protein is CASTRGAVYNSPLHF.

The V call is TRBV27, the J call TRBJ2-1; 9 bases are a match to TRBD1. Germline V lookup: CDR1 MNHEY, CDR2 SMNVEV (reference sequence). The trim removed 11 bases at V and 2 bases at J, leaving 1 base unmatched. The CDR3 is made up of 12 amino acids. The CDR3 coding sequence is TGTGCCGGACAGGGGACCTACAATGAGCAGTTCTTC. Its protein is CAGQGTYNEQFF.

CDR3 in amino acids: CASSSGQGYGYTF. The DNA of the CDR3 is TGTGCCAGCAGCTCGGGACAGGGCTATGGCTACACCTTC. The gene calls are TRBV12-3 or TRBV12-4 and TRBJ1-2; TRBD1 matches 9 bases. The CDR3 has 13 amino acids. Germline trimming cut 6 bases from V and 4 bases from J; bases unmatched to any gene: 3.

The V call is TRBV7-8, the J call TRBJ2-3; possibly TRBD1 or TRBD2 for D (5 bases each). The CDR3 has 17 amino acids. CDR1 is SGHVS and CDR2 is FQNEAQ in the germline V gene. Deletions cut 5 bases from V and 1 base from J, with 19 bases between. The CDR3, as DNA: TGTGCCAGCAGCGCCAAGCGGCGTGGGGGTGGCACAGATACGCAGTATTTT. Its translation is CASSAKRRGGGTDTQYF.

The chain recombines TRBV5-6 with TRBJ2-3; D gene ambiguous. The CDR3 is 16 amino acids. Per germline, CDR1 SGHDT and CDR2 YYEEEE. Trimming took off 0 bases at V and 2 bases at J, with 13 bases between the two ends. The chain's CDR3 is CASSLVVGILTDTQYF. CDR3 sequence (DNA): TGTGCCAGCAGCTTGGTAGTGGGTATCCTCACAGATACGCAGTATTTT.